Below, 11 T cell receptor beta chains from the same sample are listed, as sequenced in a study of identical twins. Each CDR3 protein gets one entry after TCRdb re-called the 5' RACE reads with MiXCR. This sample has more than 650,000 distinct CDR3 sequences, with around 5.7% found just once. Material for sequencing was naive T cells sorted from blood. The source is a man in his late teens or twenties in good health.

This clonotype was counted many times. This chain joins TRBV24-1 and TRBJ2-3, with unresolved D. V lost 2 bases, J lost 6 bases, and 14 bases lay in between. From germline, CDR1 is KGHDR and CDR2 SFDVKD. CDR3 length equals 15 residues. Here the CDR3 DNA reads TGTGCCACCAGTGATTCGGCCTACAAAGGTGATACGCAGTATTTT. Translated, it gives CATSDSAYKGDTQYF.

In its sample, this clonotype was seen many times. The genes are TRBV6-2 or TRBV6-3 and TRBJ2-3, with a possible D match to TRBD1 (6 bases). V gave up 2 bases and J gave up 2 bases, with 14 bases separating them. CDR1 and CDR2 from the germline V gene are MNHEY and SVGEGT. CDR3 length: 16 amino acids. The CDR3 DNA is TGTGCCAGCAGTTACGAGGGGGTATACACCACAGATACGCAGTATTTT. This encodes CASSYEGVYTTDTQYF.

This clonotype was detected many times. This rearrangement joins TRBV5-1 to TRBJ2-2; 10 bases line up with TRBD1. The CDR3 spans 16 residues. Germline trimming cut 4 bases from V and 7 bases from J; bases unmatched to any gene: 10. CDR1 and CDR2 (germline): SGHRS, YFSETQ. The CDR3 sequence is CASSNNPGQGNGELFF. The CDR3 region has the DNA TGCGCCAGCAGCAACAACCCGGGACAGGGGAACGGGGAGCTGTTTTTT. Supplemented by reference TRBV5-1 and TRBJ2-2, the full variable domain reads KAGVTQTPRYLIKTRGQQVTLSCSPISGHRSVSWYQQTPGQGLQFLFEYFSETQRNKGNFPGRFSGRQFSNSRSEMNVSTLELGDSALYLCASSNNPGQGNGELFFGEGSRLTVL.

This clonotype has more than one count but fewer than ten. This CDR3 is CASTGQAVPYEQYF. CDR3 coding DNA: TGTGCCAGCACAGGACAGGCAGTTCCCTACGAGCAGTACTTC. The chain joins TRBV6-1 to TRBJ2-7; 7 bases match TRBD1. The CDR3 runs 14 residues. Losses at the gene ends were 7 bases for V and 2 bases for J; bases not matched to a gene: 8. Germline V gene sequence: CDR1 MNHNS, CDR2 SASEGT.

This clonotype was seen at least ten times. This chain links TRBV29-1 with TRBJ2-3; no definite D call. The CDR3 sequence is 14 residues long. V was trimmed by 5 bases and J by 0 bases, leaving 12 bases between them. Germline V gene lookup returns CDR1 SQVTM and CDR2 ANQGSEA. This CDR3 reads CSVRGGTSTDTQYF. CDR3 DNA: TGCAGCGTTAGAGGTGGTACTAGCACAGATACGCAGTATTTT.

This clonotype occurred a few times. The chain joins TRBV20-1 to TRBJ1-6; 7 bases are a match to TRBD1. Germline lookup yields CDR1 DFQATT and CDR2 SNEGSKA (reference sequence). With 2 bases clipped from V and 9 bases from J, the junction kept 16 bases outside the gene matches. CDR3 length equals 17 residues. Here the CDR3 reads CSARKDRARVRGSPLHF. The DNA for the CDR3 is TGCAGTGCTAGAAAAGACAGGGCCCGAGTGCGTGGTTCACCCCTCCACTTT.

At least ten counts were recorded for this clonotype. V usage is TRBV27 and J usage is TRBJ2-1, with 10 bases matching TRBD2. CDR3 length: 14 amino acids. With 5 bases clipped from V and 7 bases from J, the junction kept 5 bases outside the gene matches. The germline gives CDR1 MNHEY, CDR2 SMNVEV (reference sequence). In DNA form, the CDR3 reads TGTGCCAGCAGTGTCACTAGCGGGATAAATGAGCAGTTCTTC. This encodes CASSVTSGINEQFF.

There are many counts of this clonotype. The CDR3 DNA reads as TGTGCCAGCAGCCCGGGACTGACCGGGGAGCTGTTTTTT. Its protein is CASSPGLTGELFF. The V and J genes are TRBV12-3 or TRBV12-4 and TRBJ2-2; weak D call: TRBD2 (6 bases). V was trimmed by 6 bases and J by 5 bases, leaving 10 bases between them. The CDR3 runs to 13 residues.

In this sample, this clonotype turned up many times. This sequence joins TRBV12-3 or TRBV12-4 and TRBJ2-1; 9 bases are a match to TRBD1. The CDR3 is made up of 14 amino acids. J gave up 7 bases and V 4 bases, and 5 bases lay outside the gene matches. CDR3 sequence (DNA): TGTGCCAGCAGTTGGACAGGGGTACGGAATGAGCAGTTCTTC. It is translated as CASSWTGVRNEQFF.

This clonotype was found a few times. The V call is TRBV11-3, the J call TRBJ2-1; TRBD2 matches 8 bases. From germline, CDR1 is SGHNT and CDR2 YENEEA. The CDR3 runs to 16 residues. V lost 6 bases, J lost 7 bases, and 14 bases stayed unmatched. CDR3 amino acids: CASRNQAGAYFNEQFF. The CDR3 region has the DNA TGTGCCAGCAGAAATCAAGCGGGAGCCTACTTTAATGAGCAGTTCTTC.

This clonotype appeared many times. J is TRBJ2-3 and V is TRBV20-1; 8 nucleotides align to TRBD2. Germline V CDR1 and CDR2: DFQATT, SNEGSKA (reference sequence). V dropped 6 bases and J dropped 2; count of bases not matched to a gene: 13. This CDR3 has 16 residues. The CDR3 spells CSANPLSGGFTDTQYF. The CDR3, as DNA: TGCAGTGCGAACCCCCTCTCGGGAGGGTTCACAGATACGCAGTATTTT.